The clone carrying this T cell receptor beta chain appeared many times. The antigen is undetermined. This entry comes from a study of glioma-infiltrating T cells. General study points: Gliomas, especially low-grade, showed above-expected tissue-blood divergence; non-neoplastic patients showed below.

TCR alpha and beta CDR3 regions were amplified from RNA using iRepertoire nested multiplex PCR. One entry per CDR3 protein results from TCRdb running MiXCR on the multiplex PCR reads. The sample records about 94,000 distinct CDR3 sequences, 20% to 25% being singletons. In germline, CDR1 is MGHRA, CDR2 YSYEKL. Trimming took 5 bases from V and 0 from J, leaving 11 bases between them. The CDR3 consists of 14 residues. Sequences were obtained from glioma tissue, nonneoplastic brain tissue, or PBMCs (not recorded which). The chain employs TRBV4-1 and TRBJ2-7; D unresolved. This clonotype was sampled from a human donor with low-grade glioma or glioblastoma, undergoing nonglioma brain surgery, or in good health (not recorded which). The chain's CDR3 is CASSESVNSYEQYF. DNA of the CDR3: TGCGCCAGCAGCGAAAGCGTGAACTCCTACGAGCAGTACTTC.